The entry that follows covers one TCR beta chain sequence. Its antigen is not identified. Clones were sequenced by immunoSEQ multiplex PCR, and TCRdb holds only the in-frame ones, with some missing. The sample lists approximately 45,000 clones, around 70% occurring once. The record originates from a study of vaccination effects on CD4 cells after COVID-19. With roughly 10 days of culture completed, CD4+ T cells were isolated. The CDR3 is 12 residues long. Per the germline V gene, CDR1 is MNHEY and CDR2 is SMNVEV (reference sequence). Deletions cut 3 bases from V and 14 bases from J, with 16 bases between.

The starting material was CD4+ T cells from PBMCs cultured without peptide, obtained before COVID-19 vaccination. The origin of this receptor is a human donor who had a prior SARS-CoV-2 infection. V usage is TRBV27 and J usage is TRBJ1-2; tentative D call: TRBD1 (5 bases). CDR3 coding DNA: TGTGCCAGCAGTTTCTTAGGCAGCCGACAGACCTTC. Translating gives CASSFLGSRQTF.